A single sample is the source of the 6 T cell receptor beta chains below, sequenced in a study of neurological immune-mediated disorders. TCRdb passed the 5' RACE reads through MiXCR, listing each CDR3 protein once. The sample lists 40,000 to 60,000 distinct CDR3 sequences; about an eighth were seen once. Time point reported: longitudinal time-point 2. Sequenced sample: PBMCs. Source of these receptors: a male donor with HTLV-1-associated myelopathy (HAM/TSP).

This clonotype was counted at least ten times. The J gene is TRBJ2-7, the V gene TRBV7-9, with D unresolved. The CDR3 totals 15 residues. Germline lookup yields CDR1 SEHNR and CDR2 FQNEAQ (reference sequence). The V end was cut by 1 base, the J end by 3 bases, with 13 bases between. The CDR3 protein is CASSLDLVGYYEQYF. CDR3 DNA sequence: TGTGCCAGCAGCTTAGATCTAGTAGGGTACTACGAGCAGTACTTC.

At least ten counts were recorded for this clonotype. The genes are TRBV5-5 and TRBJ1-2; TRBD1 agrees at 7 bases. This CDR3 has 15 amino acids. Trimming took 2 bases from V and 5 from J; bases not matched to a gene: 9. The germline V gene has CDR1 SGHKS and CDR2 YYEKEE (reference sequence). CDR3 in amino acids: CASSFQTGLWYGYTF. Written as DNA, the CDR3 is TGTGCCAGCAGCTTTCAGACAGGGCTATGGTATGGCTACACCTTC.

This clonotype is medium-sized by share. The rearrangement uses TRBV12-3 or TRBV12-4 and TRBJ2-4; no clear D gene. The CDR3 has 15 amino acids. V shed 5 bases and J shed 1 base, with 12 bases lying between them. The CDR3 sequence: CASSPPLVAKNIQYF. CDR3 in DNA: TGTGCCAGCAGTCCACCATTGGTGGCCAAAAACATTCAGTACTTC.

This clonotype was detected ten times or more. The genes are TRBV20-1 and TRBJ2-1, with D unclear. Trimming removed 5 bases from V and 3 bases from J, with 2 bases in between. The CDR3 runs 10 residues. Germline values: CDR1 DFQATT, CDR2 SNEGSKA (reference sequence). The DNA of the CDR3 is TGCAGTGCTGTCTACAATGAGCAGTTCTTC. Amino acid sequence: CSAVYNEQFF.

The table lists this clonotype with many counts. This chain uses TRBV5-1 with TRBJ2-3, with D possibly called TRBD1 or TRBD2 (5 bases each). CDR3 size: 16 residues. Between the trimmed V and J ends, which lost 0 bases and 4 bases, there was a span of 15 bases. The V gene's germline CDR1 is SGHRS and CDR2 YFSETQ. CDR3 protein: CASSLAGEGAPDTQYF. The CDR3 DNA reads TGCGCCAGCAGCTTGGCCGGGGAAGGGGCCCCAGATACGCAGTATTTT.

V is TRBV11-3 and J is TRBJ1-1, with D hard to call. The CDR3 sequence is 13 residues long. CDR1 is SGHNT, CDR2 YENEEA, per germline. Trimming took off 6 bases at V and 1 base at J, with 9 bases between the two ends. CDR3 in amino acids: CASRAGANTEAFF. The CDR3 DNA reads TGTGCCAGCAGGGCAGGAGCGAACACTGAAGCTTTCTTT.